This T cell receptor (beta chain) appears in the sequencing data of a study of T cell responses to AZD1222 COVID-19 vaccine. Study findings and constraints: White British people made up most donors, females outnumbered males, and clonal diversity was possibly underestimated.

Measured with immunoSEQ multiplex PCR; TCRdb has only the in-frame clones, and not every one. The table has about 140,000 clones, 80% to 95% seen once. In regard to this clone: Antigen specificity is unknown.

The sequencing used peripheral blood, collected on day 0 of AZD1222 vaccination. This TCR was sampled from an adult in good health.

The CDR3 spells CASSFPGASTDTQYF. CDR3 sequence (DNA): TGTGCCAGCAGCTTCCCGGGTGCTAGCACAGATACGCAGTATTTT. The rearrangement joins TRBV5-4 to TRBJ2-3; D is uncertain. There are 15 residues in the CDR3. Germline loops: CDR1 SGHNT, CDR2 YYREEE (reference sequence). V lost 2 bases and J 0 bases, leaving 10 bases between the germline ends. Combining the CDR3 with reference TRBV5-4 and TRBJ2-3 gives the whole variable domain ETGVTQSPTHLIKTRGQQVTLRCSSQSGHNTVSWYQQALGQGPQFIFQYYREEENGRGNFPPRFSGLQFPNYSSELNVNALELDDSALYLCASSFPGASTDTQYFGPGTRLTVL.